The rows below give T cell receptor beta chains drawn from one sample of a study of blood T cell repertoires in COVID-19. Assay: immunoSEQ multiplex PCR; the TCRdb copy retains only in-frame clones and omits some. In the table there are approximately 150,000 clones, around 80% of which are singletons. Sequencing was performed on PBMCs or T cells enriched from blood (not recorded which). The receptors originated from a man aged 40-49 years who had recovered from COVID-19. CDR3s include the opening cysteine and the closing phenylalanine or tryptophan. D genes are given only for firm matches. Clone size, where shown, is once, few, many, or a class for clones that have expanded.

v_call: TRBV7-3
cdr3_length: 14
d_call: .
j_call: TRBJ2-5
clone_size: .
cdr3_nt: TGTGCCAGCAGCTCGGGACTCCTCGGAGAGACCCAGTACTTC
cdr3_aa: CASSSGLLGETQYF

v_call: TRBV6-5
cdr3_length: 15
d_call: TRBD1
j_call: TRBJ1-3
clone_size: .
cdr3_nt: TGTGCCAGCAGTTACTCGACAGGGGCCGGAAACACCATATATTTT
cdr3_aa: CASSYSTGAGNTIYF

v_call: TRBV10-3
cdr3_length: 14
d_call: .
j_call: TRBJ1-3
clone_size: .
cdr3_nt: TGTGCCATCAGTGACTTAAATCCTGGAAACACCATATATTTT
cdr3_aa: CAISDLNPGNTIYF

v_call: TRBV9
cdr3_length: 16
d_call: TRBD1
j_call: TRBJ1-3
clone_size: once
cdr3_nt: TGTGCCAGCAGCGTATACCTGACAGGGGCTGGAAACACCATATATTTT
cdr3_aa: CASSVYLTGAGNTIYF

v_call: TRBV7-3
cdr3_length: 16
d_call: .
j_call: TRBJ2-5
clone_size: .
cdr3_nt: TGTGCCAGCAGCTTCCAAGGGAGAGGAAAGACAGAGACCCAGTACTTC
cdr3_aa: CASSFQGRGKTETQYF

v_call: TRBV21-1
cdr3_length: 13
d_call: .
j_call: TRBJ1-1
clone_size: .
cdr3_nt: TGTGCCAGCAGCAAAGTAGGAGACGGAAAAGCTTTCTTT
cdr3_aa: CASSKVGDGKAFF

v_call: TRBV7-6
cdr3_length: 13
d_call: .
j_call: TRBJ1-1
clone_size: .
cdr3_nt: TGTGCCAGCAGCTTAGCTCAGAACACTGAAGCTTTCTTT
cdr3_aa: CASSLAQNTEAFF

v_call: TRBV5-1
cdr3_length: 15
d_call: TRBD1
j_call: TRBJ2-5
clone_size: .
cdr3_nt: TGCGCCAGCAGCCAACAGGGGGATTTGCTAGAGACCCAGTACTTC
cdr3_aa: CASSQQGDLLETQYF

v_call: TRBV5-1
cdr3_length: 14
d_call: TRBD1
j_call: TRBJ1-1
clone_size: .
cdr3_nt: TGCGCCAGCACCCTTTCAACAGGGGGCACTGAAGCTTTCTTT
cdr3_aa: CASTLSTGGTEAFF

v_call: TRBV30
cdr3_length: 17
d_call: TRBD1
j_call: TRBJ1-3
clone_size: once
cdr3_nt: TGTGCCTGGATGGGAGGGACAGGGAAGGCCTCTGGAAACACCATATATTTT
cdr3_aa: CAWMGGTGKASGNTIYF

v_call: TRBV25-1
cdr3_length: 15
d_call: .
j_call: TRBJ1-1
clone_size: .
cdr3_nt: TGTGCCAGCAGTGAAACCCAGTCTAGGCACACTGAAGCTTTCTTT
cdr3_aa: CASSETQSRHTEAFF

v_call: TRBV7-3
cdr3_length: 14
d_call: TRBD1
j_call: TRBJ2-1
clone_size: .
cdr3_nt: TGTGCCAGCAGCTCAAGAAAACGGGACAGCGAGCAGTTCTTC
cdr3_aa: CASSSRKRDSEQFF

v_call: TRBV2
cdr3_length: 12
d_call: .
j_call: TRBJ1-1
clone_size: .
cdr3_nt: TGTGCCAGCTTCCCACCAGGGACACAGTTTTTCTTT
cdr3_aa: CASFPPGTQFFF

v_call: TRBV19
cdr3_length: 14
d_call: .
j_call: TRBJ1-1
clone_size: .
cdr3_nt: TGTGCCAGTTCGGCGGGAGGAAGAAACACTGAAGCTTTCTTT
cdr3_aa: CASSAGGRNTEAFF

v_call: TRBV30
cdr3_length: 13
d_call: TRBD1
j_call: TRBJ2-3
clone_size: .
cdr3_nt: TGTGCCAGGTCGGGACAGGTAACAGATACGCAGTATTTT
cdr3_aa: CARSGQVTDTQYF

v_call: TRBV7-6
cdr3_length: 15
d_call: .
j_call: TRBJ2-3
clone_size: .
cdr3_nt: TGTGCCAGCAGCGCCCAAGTCCAGGTCACAGATACGCAGTATTTT
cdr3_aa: CASSAQVQVTDTQYF

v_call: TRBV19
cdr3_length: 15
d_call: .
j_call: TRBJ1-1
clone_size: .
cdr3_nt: TGTGCCAGTAGTATTGTTTGGGGAGTGGACACTGAAGCTTTCTTT
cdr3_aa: CASSIVWGVDTEAFF

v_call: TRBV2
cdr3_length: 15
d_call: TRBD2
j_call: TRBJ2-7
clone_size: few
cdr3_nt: TGTGCCAGCCTTCCCCTAGCGGGGGCGAGCTACGAGCAGTACTTC
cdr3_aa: CASLPLAGASYEQYF

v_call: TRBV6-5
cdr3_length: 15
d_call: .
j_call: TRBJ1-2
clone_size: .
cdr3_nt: TGTGCCGCCCGGGTTCGGTCTACCGCCGCATATGGCTACACCTTC
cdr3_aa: CAARVRSTAAYGYTF

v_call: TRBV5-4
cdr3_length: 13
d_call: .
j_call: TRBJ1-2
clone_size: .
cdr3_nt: TGTGCCAGCAGCGTTGAAGGGGCTTTCGGCTACACCTTC
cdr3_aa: CASSVEGAFGYTF

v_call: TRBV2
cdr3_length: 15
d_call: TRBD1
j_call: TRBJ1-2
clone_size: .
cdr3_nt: TGTGCCAGCGCTACGACAGGGGGCTCAGTTCTAGGCTACACCTTC
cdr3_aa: CASATTGGSVLGYTF

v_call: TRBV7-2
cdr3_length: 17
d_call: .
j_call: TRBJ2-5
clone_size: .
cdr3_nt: TGTGCCAGCAGCTTAGGAGGGGCGGGTAGCGGAAGGACGCCCCAGTACTTC
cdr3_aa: CASSLGGAGSGRTPQYF

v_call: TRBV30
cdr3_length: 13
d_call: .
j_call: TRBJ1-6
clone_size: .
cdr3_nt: TGTGCCTGGAACTTCCTACAGGGCGAGGCCCTCCACTTT
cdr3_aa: CAWNFLQGEALHF